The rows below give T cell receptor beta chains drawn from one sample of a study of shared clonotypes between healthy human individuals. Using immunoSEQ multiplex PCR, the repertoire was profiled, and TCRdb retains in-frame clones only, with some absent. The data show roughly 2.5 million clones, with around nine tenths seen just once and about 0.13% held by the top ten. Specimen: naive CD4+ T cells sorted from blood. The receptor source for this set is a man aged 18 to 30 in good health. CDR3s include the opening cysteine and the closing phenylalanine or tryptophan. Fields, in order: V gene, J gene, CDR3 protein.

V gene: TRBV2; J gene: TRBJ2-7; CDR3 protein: CASSAVARGNEQYF
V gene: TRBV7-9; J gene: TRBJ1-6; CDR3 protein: CASSQDGFDSPLHF
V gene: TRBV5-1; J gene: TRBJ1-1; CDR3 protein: CASSPGTNGEAFF
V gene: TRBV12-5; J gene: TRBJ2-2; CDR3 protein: CASGLVIGPNTGELFF
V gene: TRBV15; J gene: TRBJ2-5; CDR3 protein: CATSSWGAETQYF
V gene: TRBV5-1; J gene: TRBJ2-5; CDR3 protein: CASSLGGLAVEETQYF
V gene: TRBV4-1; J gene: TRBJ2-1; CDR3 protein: CASSQDGALLRDEQFF
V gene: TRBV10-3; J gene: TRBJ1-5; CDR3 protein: CAISESGQPQHF
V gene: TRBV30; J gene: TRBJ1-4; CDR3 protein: CAWGGDRGNEKLFF
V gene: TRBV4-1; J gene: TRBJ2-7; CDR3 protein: CASSHHGGGLYEQYF
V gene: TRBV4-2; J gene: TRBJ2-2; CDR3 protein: CASSQESSGSSGELFF
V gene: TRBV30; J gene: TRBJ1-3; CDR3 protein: CAWSSKSGGNTIYF
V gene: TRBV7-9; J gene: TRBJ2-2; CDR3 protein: CASSHPTGANTGELFF
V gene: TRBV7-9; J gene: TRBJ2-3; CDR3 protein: CASSRGTSGAVDTQYF
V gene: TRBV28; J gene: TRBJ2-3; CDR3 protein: CASSPQGLGGTDTQYF
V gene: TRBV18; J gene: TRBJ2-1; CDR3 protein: CASSPSTGKEQFF
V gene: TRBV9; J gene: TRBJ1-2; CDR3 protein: CASSVDIGRAHYGYTF
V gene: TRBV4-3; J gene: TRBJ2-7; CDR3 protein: CASSQDFHYEQYF
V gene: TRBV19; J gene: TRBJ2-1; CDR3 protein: CASSMTSGIYNEQFF
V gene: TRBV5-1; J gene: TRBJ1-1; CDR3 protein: CASSTPGNTEAFF
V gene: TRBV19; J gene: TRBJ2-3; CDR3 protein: CASSPGGIGLAGGPADTQYF
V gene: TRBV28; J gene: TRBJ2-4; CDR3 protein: CASSLPGDKNIQYF